The rows below give T cell receptor beta chains drawn from one sample of a study of blood T cell repertoires in COVID-19. Repertoires were generated with immunoSEQ multiplex PCR, while TCRdb's copy carries only in-frame clones and drops some. The sample includes roughly 200,000 clones, about 78% of them seen just once. Specimen: peripheral blood. These TCRs come from a woman in her sixties or seventies with acute or convalescent COVID-19. The CDR3 runs from the conserved cysteine through the conserved F or W. The order of the fields is CDR3 length, J gene, V gene, clone size, D gene, CDR3 protein, CDR3 DNA. A D gene is named only where the DNA matches it firmly. The size field is filled for only some rows; it gives once, few, many or a size class.

CDR3 length: 14
J gene: TRBJ1-2
V gene: TRBV19
clone size: NA
D gene: TRBD1
CDR3 protein: CASNRQGIFSGYTF
CDR3 DNA: TGTGCCAGTAACAGACAGGGAATTTTCTCCGGCTACACCTTC

CDR3 length: 16
J gene: TRBJ2-1
V gene: TRBV6-5
clone size: NA
D gene: TRBD2
CDR3 protein: CASSYSGGRTYNEQFF
CDR3 DNA: TGTGCCAGCAGTTACTCAGGCGGGAGGACCTACAATGAGCAGTTCTTC

CDR3 length: 11
J gene: TRBJ1-1
V gene: TRBV20-1
clone size: NA
D gene: TRBD1
CDR3 protein: CSRTGSSEAFF
CDR3 DNA: TGCAGTCGGACAGGGAGCTCTGAAGCTTTCTTT

CDR3 length: 15
J gene: TRBJ2-1
V gene: TRBV19
clone size: NA
D gene: TRBD2
CDR3 protein: CASTDSGSSYNEQFF
CDR3 DNA: TGTGCCAGTACCGATAGCGGGAGCTCCTACAATGAGCAGTTCTTC

CDR3 length: 13
J gene: TRBJ1-1
V gene: TRBV19
clone size: NA
D gene: NA
CDR3 protein: CASSRTSRAEAFF
CDR3 DNA: TGTGCCAGTAGTAGGACAAGTAGGGCTGAAGCTTTCTTT

CDR3 length: 15
J gene: TRBJ2-7
V gene: TRBV5-8
clone size: NA
D gene: TRBD2
CDR3 protein: CASSLPGTSYYEQYF
CDR3 DNA: TGTGCCAGCAGCTTGCCCGGGACTAGCTACTACGAGCAGTACTTC

CDR3 length: 16
J gene: TRBJ2-7
V gene: TRBV30
clone size: NA
D gene: TRBD2
CDR3 protein: CAWSHYGTSGRYEQYF
CDR3 DNA: TGTGCCTGGAGCCATTACGGGACTAGCGGGAGGTACGAGCAGTACTTC

CDR3 length: 16
J gene: TRBJ2-2
V gene: TRBV15
clone size: NA
D gene: TRBD2
CDR3 protein: CATSRDSGRGTGELFF
CDR3 DNA: TGTGCCACCAGCAGAGATAGCGGGAGGGGCACCGGGGAGCTGTTTTTT

CDR3 length: 15
J gene: TRBJ2-5
V gene: TRBV19
clone size: NA
D gene: NA
CDR3 protein: CASSRPGGLGETQYF
CDR3 DNA: TGTGCCAGTAGTAGGCCCGGGGGGCTCGGGGAGACCCAGTACTTC

CDR3 length: 16
J gene: TRBJ1-4
V gene: TRBV7-9
clone size: once
D gene: TRBD1
CDR3 protein: CASSLAPGQVNEKLFF
CDR3 DNA: TGTGCCAGCAGCTTAGCCCCTGGACAGGTTAATGAAAAACTGTTTTTT

CDR3 length: 12
J gene: TRBJ1-2
V gene: TRBV18
clone size: NA
D gene: NA
CDR3 protein: CASSPPTGGYTF
CDR3 DNA: TGTGCCAGCTCACCGCCAACAGGTGGATACACCTTC

CDR3 length: 14
J gene: TRBJ2-1
V gene: TRBV2
clone size: NA
D gene: NA
CDR3 protein: CASSEWDSYNEQFF
CDR3 DNA: TGTGCCAGCAGTGAATGGGACTCATACAATGAGCAGTTCTTC

CDR3 length: 16
J gene: TRBJ2-7
V gene: TRBV6-5
clone size: NA
D gene: TRBD2
CDR3 protein: CASSYVGTSGSYEQYF
CDR3 DNA: TGTGCCAGCAGTTACGTCGGGACTAGCGGTTCCTACGAGCAGTACTTC

CDR3 length: 15
J gene: TRBJ1-5
V gene: TRBV5-8
clone size: NA
D gene: NA
CDR3 protein: CASIKRGYNNQPQHF
CDR3 DNA: TGTGCCAGCATCAAGCGAGGCTATAATAATCAGCCCCAGCATTTT

CDR3 length: 13
J gene: TRBJ1-5
V gene: TRBV6-5
clone size: NA
D gene: TRBD1
CDR3 protein: CASILQGDQPQHF
CDR3 DNA: TGTGCCAGCATTTTACAGGGGGATCAGCCCCAGCATTTT

CDR3 length: 15
J gene: TRBJ1-6
V gene: TRBV5-1
clone size: NA
D gene: NA
CDR3 protein: CASSFDRPLESPLHF
CDR3 DNA: TGCGCCAGCAGCTTTGACCGCCCGCTAGAGTCACCCCTCCACTTT